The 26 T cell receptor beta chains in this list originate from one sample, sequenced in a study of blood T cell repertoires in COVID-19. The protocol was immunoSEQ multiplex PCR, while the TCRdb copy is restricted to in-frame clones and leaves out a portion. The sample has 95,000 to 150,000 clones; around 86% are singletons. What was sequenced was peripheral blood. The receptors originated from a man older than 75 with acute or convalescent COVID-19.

For the CDR3, the DNA is TGTGCCAGCAGTCCCGGGACAGTGGGCTTTAAGCAGTACTTC. Protein product: CASSPGTVGFKQYF. V and J are TRBV6-2 or TRBV6-3 and TRBJ2-7; the match to TRBD1 covers 7 bases. Trimming took 5 bases from V and 8 from J; bases not matched to a gene: 12. Germline V gene sequence: CDR1 MNHEY, CDR2 SVGEGT. This CDR3 spans 14 amino acids.

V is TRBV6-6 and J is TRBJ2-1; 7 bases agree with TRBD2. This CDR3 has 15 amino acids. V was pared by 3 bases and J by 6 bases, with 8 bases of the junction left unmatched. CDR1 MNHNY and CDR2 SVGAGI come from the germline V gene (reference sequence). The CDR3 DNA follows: TGTGCCAGCAGTTATATCGGCGGGAGAGGCAATGAGCAGTTCTTC. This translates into CASSYIGGRGNEQFF.

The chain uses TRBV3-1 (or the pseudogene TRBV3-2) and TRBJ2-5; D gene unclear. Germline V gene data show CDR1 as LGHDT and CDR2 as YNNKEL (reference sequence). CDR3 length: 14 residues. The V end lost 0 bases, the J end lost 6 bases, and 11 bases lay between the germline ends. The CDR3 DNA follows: TGTGCCAGCAGCCAAGATATCCCGTCCCAGACCCAGTACTTC. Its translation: CASSQDIPSQTQYF.

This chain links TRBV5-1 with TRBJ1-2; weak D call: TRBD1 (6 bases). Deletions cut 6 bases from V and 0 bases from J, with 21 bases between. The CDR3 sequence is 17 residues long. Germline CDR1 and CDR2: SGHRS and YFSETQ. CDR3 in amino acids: CASTYGQPGATNYGYTF. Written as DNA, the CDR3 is TGCGCCAGCACCTATGGACAGCCGGGCGCCACTAACTATGGCTACACCTTC.

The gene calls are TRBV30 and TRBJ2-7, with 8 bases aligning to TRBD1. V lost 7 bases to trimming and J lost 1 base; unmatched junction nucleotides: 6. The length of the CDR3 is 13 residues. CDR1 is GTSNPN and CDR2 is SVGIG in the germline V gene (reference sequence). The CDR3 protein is CASVTGGSYEQYF. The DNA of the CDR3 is TGTGCCTCCGTAACAGGGGGGTCCTACGAGCAGTACTTC.

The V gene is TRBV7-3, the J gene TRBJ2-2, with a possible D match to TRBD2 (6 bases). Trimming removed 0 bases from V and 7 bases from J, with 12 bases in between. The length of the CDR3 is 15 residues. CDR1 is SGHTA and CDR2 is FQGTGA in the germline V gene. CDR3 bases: TGTGCCAGCAGCTTAACGTCAGCGGGCCACGGGGAGCTGTTTTTT. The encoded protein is CASSLTSAGHGELFF.

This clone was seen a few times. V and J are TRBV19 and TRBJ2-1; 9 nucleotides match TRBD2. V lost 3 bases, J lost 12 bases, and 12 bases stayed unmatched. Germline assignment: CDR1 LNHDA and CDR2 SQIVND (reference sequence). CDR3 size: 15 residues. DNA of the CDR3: TGTGCCAGTAGTATTTCTAGCGGGACCATCCAGGGGCAGTTCTTC. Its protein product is CASSISSGTIQGQFF.

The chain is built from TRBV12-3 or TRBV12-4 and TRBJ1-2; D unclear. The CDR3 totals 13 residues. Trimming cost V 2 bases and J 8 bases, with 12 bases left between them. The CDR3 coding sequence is TGTGCCAGCAGTTTAAGGCAGGTTTGGGGCTACACCTTC. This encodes CASSLRQVWGYTF.

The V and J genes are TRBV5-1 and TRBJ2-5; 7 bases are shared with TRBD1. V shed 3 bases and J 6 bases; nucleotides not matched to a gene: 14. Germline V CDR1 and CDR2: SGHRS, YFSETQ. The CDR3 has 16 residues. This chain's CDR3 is CASSSDSSGTAQTQYF. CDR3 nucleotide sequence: TGCGCCAGCAGCTCGGACTCATCAGGGACAGCCCAGACCCAGTACTTC.

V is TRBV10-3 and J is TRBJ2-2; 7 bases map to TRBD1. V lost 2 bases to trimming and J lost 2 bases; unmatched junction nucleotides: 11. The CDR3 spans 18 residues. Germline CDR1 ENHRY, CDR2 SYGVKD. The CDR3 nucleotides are TGTGCCATCAGTGAGAGGGGGCTCAGGGTCTTTAACACCGGGGAGCTGTTTTTT. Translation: CAISERGLRVFNTGELFF.

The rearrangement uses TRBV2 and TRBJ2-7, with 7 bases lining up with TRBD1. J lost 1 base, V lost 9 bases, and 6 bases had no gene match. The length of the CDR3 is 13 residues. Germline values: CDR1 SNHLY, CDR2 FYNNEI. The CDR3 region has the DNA TGTGCCAGGAGGGACAGAGAGTCCTACGAGCAGTACTTC. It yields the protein CARRDRESYEQYF.

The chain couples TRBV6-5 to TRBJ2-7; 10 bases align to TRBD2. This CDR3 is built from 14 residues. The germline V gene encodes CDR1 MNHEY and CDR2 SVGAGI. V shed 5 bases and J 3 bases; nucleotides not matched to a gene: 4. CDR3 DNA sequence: TGTGCCAGCAGTCGAGCGGGAGGGCTCTACGAGCAGTACTTC. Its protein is CASSRAGGLYEQYF.

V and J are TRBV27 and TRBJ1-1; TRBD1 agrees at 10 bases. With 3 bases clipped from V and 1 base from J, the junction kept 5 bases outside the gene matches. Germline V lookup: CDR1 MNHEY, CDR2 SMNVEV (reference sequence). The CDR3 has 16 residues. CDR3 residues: CASSFGGQGWNTEAFF. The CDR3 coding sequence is TGTGCCAGCAGTTTCGGGGGACAGGGGTGGAACACTGAAGCTTTCTTT.

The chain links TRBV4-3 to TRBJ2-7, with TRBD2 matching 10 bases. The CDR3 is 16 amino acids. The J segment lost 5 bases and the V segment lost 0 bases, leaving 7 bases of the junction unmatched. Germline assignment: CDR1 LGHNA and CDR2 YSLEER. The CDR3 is CASSQDPSGSAHEQYF. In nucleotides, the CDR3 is TGCGCCAGCAGCCAAGATCCTAGCGGGAGTGCCCACGAGCAGTACTTC.

CDR3 in DNA: TGTGCCAGCAGTGAAGCTGGGGACTATGATGAAAAACTGTTTTTT. It codes for CASSEAGDYDEKLFF. The V gene is TRBV6-1, the J gene TRBJ1-4; a weak D match, TRBD1 (5 bases). CDR1 MNHNS and CDR2 SASEGT come from the germline V gene. Trimming removed 0 bases from V and 6 bases from J, with 11 bases in between. CDR3 length: 15 residues.

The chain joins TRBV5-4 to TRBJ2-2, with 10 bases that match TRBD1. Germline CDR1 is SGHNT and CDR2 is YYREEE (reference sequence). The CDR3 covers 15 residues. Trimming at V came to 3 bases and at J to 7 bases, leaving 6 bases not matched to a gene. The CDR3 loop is CASSSWTGGIGELFF. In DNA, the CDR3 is TGTGCCAGCAGCTCTTGGACAGGGGGGATCGGGGAGCTGTTTTTT.

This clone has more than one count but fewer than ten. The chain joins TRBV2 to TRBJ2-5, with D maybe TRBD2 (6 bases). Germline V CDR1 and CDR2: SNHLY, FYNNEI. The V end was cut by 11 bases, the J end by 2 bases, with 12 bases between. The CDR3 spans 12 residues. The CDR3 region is CAGLGGQETQYF. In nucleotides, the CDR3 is TGTGCCGGACTGGGGGGTCAAGAGACCCAGTACTTC. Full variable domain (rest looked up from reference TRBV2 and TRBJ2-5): EPEVTQTPSHQVTQMGQEVILRCVPISNHLYFYWYRQILGQKVEFLVSFYNNEISEKSEIFDDQFSVERPDGSNFTLKIRSTKLEDSAMYFCAGLGGQETQYFGPGTRLLVL.

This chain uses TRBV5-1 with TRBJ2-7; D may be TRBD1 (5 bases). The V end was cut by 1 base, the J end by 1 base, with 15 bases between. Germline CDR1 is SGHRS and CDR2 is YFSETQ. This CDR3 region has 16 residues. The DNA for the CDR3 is TGCGCCAGCAGCTTGTTAGACAGCGAACGATCCTACGAGCAGTACTTC. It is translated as CASSLLDSERSYEQYF.

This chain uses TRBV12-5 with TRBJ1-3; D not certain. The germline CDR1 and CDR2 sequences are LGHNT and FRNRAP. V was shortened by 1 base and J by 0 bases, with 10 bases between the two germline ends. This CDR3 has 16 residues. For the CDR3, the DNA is TGTGCTAGTGGTTTGGGGGCCGTGAACTCTGGAAACACCATATATTTT. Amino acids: CASGLGAVNSGNTIYF.

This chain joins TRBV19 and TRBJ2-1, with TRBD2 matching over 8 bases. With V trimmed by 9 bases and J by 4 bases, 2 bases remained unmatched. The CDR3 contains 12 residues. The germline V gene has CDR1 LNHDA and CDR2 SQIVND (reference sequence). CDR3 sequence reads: CASGGGYNEQFF. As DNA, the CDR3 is TGTGCCAGCGGGGGGGGTTACAATGAGCAGTTCTTC.

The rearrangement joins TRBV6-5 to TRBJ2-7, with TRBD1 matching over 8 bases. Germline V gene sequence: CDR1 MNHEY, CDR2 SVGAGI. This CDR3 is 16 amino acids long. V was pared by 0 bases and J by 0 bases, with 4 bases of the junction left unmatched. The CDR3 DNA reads TGTGCCAGCAGTTACTCCCAGGGGGCTGGCTCCTACGAGCAGTACTTC. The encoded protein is CASSYSQGAGSYEQYF.

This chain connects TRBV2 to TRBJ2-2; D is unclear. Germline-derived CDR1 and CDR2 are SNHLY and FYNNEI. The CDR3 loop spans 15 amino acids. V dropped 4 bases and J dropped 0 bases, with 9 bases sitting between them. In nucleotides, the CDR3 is TGTGCCAGCAGTGCCGACACTGCGAACACCGGGGAGCTGTTTTTT. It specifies CASSADTANTGELFF.

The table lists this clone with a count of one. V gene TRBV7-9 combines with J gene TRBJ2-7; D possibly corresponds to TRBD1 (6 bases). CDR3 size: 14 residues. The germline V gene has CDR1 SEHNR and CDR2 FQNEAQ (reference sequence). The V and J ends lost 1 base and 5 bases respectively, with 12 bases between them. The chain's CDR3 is CASSLDRVGNEQYF. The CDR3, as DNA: TGTGCCAGCAGCTTAGACAGGGTTGGGAACGAGCAGTACTTC.

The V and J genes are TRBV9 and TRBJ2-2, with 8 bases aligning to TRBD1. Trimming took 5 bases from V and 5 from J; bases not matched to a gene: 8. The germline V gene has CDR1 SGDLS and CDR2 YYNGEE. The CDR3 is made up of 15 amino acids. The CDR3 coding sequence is TGTGCCAGCAGAGCCGGACAGGGATGGACCGGGGAGCTGTTTTTT. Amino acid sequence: CASRAGQGWTGELFF.

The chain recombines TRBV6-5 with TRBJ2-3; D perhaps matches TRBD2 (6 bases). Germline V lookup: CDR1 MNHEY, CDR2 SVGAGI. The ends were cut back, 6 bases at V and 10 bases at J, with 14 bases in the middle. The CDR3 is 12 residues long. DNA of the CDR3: TGTGCCAGCAGATCCGGGACTTCCCCGCAGTATTTT. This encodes CASRSGTSPQYF.

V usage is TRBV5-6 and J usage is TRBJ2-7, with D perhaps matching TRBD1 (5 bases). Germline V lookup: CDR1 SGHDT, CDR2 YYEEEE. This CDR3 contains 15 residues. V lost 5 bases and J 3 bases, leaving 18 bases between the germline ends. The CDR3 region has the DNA TGTGCCAGCAGGGGCCAGGGCCCTAATTACTACGAGCAGTACTTC. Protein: CASRGQGPNYYEQYF.